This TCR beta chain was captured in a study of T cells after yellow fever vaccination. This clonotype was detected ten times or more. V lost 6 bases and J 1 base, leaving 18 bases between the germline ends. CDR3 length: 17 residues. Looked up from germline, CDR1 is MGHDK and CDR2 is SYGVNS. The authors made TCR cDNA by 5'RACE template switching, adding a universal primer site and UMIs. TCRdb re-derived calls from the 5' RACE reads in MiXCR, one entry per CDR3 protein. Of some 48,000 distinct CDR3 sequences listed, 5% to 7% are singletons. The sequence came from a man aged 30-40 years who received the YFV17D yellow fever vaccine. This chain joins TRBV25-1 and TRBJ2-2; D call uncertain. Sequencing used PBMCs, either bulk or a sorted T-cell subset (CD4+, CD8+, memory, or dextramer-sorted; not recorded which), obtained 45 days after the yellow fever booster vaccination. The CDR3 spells CASRPTDDKLNTGELFF. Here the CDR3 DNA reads TGTGCCAGCAGGCCGACGGACGACAAACTGAACACCGGGGAGCTGTTTTTT.